These T cell receptor beta chains were read from a single sample in a study of vaccination effects on CD4 cells after COVID-19. Sequencing was performed with immunoSEQ multiplex PCR; in TCRdb, only in-frame clones are kept and a portion is missing. The sample consists of about 16,000 clones, more than 75% of them appearing once. No antigen has been identified for these receptors. The material was CD4+ T cells from PBMCs cultured with HCoV-NL63 spike peptides, obtained after COVID-19 vaccination. These TCRs come from a human donor who received a COVID-19 vaccine. CDR3s leave out the opening cysteine and the closing phenylalanine or tryptophan. Fields, in order: V gene, D gene, CDR3 length, CDR3 protein. The D gene is left open where the match is weak.

V: TRBV28
D: .
length: 15
CDR3: ASSLGARTAYLYGYT

V: TRBV20-1
D: .
length: 9
CDR3: SARRGNTIY

V: TRBV5-1
D: .
length: 13
CDR3: ASRPGYGLPDTQY

V: TRBV5-1
D: .
length: 12
CDR3: ASSLVDATYEQY

V: TRBV29-1
D: .
length: 11
CDR3: SVVSGATTEAF

V: TRBV4-2
D: .
length: 16
CDR3: ASSQDVSGGVSNQPQH

V: TRBV5-4
D: .
length: 12
CDR3: ASSSKRGRNEQF

V: TRBV28
D: .
length: 11
CDR3: ASSPQIFTEAF

V: TRBV30
D: .
length: 14
CDR3: AWSVPGQLSGNTIY

V: TRBV14
D: .
length: 9
CDR3: ASSQVQELF

V: TRBV30
D: .
length: 11
CDR3: AWSETGFYEQY

V: TRBV11-2
D: .
length: 14
CDR3: ASSPGTRSFYNEQF

V: TRBV4-1
D: .
length: 16
CDR3: ASSQDRGRIVAKNIQY

V: TRBV10-3
D: TRBD2
length: 14
CDR3: AIRGLAGGPHNEQF

V: TRBV6-5
D: .
length: 10
CDR3: ASRNRVKEAF

V: TRBV13
D: .
length: 13
CDR3: ASSSQGRASYEQY

V: TRBV11-3
D: TRBD1
length: 12
CDR3: ASSLRTGGDEQF

V: TRBV7-2
D: .
length: 9
CDR3: ASSSYTEAF

V: TRBV4-2
D: .
length: 11
CDR3: ASSQPGVFEAF

V: TRBV5-8
D: .
length: 12
CDR3: ASSFGGNKNIQY

V: TRBV9
D: .
length: 13
CDR3: ASSVGPTNYNEQF

V: TRBV10-3
D: .
length: 12
CDR3: AISLAPGNTEAF

V: TRBV6-1
D: .
length: 13
CDR3: ASSESVRVNSPLH

V: TRBV6-5
D: .
length: 12
CDR3: ASRQLATNEKLF

V: TRBV3-1/TRBV3-2
D: TRBD2
length: 13
CDR3: ASSRPSGRSYEQY

V: TRBV7-6
D: .
length: 12
CDR3: ASSLALDAQEAF

V: TRBV6-5
D: TRBD1
length: 12
CDR3: ASSPSGGQGGYT

V: TRBV10-2
D: .
length: 12
CDR3: ASSRAGGSQPQH

V: TRBV7-2
D: TRBD1
length: 13
CDR3: ASSQGQGAGYGYT

V: TRBV27
D: TRBD2
length: 13
CDR3: ASSAGLAAYNEQF

V: TRBV27
D: TRBD1
length: 12
CDR3: ASSLVQGLNIQY

V: TRBV6-6
D: .
length: 11
CDR3: ASSRTVNTEAF

V: TRBV4-2
D: .
length: 14
CDR3: ASSQDRAGGTYEQY

V: TRBV18
D: .
length: 12
CDR3: ASSPLGGSYEQY

V: TRBV7-9
D: .
length: 11
CDR3: ASSAPSNYGYT

V: TRBV24-1
D: TRBD1
length: 14
CDR3: ATSDSDRGLADTQY

V: TRBV7-8
D: TRBD1
length: 13
CDR3: ASSLADRGGEKLF

V: TRBV4-1
D: TRBD1
length: 13
CDR3: ASSQDPSTGNGYT

V: TRBV18
D: .
length: 12
CDR3: ASSPRGLGNEQF

V: TRBV28
D: .
length: 11
CDR3: ASSGDTNYGYT

V: TRBV19
D: TRBD1
length: 14
CDR3: ASRQGIQPPYNEQF

V: TRBV28
D: .
length: 16
CDR3: ASSLWGIMSLGFYEQY

V: TRBV2
D: .
length: 11
CDR3: ASSHREDSPLH

V: TRBV6-2/TRBV6-3
D: TRBD1
length: 11
CDR3: ASSARQGTEAF

V: TRBV19
D: TRBD1
length: 12
CDR3: ASNRDRLNTEAF

V: TRBV5-1
D: .
length: 12
CDR3: ASSLDGYGYEQY

V: TRBV25-1
D: .
length: 15
CDR3: ASSEPSGGLAKNIQY